This passage covers 7 T cell receptor beta chains from one sample sequenced in a study of blood T cell repertoires in COVID-19. Using immunoSEQ multiplex PCR, the repertoire was profiled, and TCRdb retains in-frame clones only, with some absent. The sample shows about 130,000 clones, roughly 88% of them seen only once. The sample taken for sequencing was peripheral blood. The receptor set was obtained from a human donor in a cohort sampled during active COVID-19.

The chain links TRBV27 to TRBJ2-7; 10 bases align to TRBD1. The CDR3 runs to 15 residues. Germline loops: CDR1 MNHEY, CDR2 SMNVEV (reference sequence). V was pared by 6 bases and J by 2 bases, with 7 bases of the junction left unmatched. The CDR3 region is CASRTGGIGPYEQYF. As DNA, the CDR3 is TGTGCCAGCAGGACAGGGGGCATAGGCCCCTACGAGCAGTACTTC.

This rearrangement joins TRBV14 to TRBJ2-5; TRBD1 might be the D (6 bases). CDR3 length: 14 residues. V dropped 4 bases and J dropped 1 base, with 10 bases sitting between them. Germline CDR1 reads SGHDN; CDR2 reads FVKESK. CDR3 in DNA: TGTGCCAGCAGCCGAAACAGGGCCCAAGAGACCCAGTACTTC. This encodes CASSRNRAQETQYF.

V gene TRBV19 combines with J gene TRBJ1-1; no clear D. CDR1 is LNHDA and CDR2 is SQIVND in the germline V gene (reference sequence). V lost 3 bases and J 0 bases, leaving 20 bases between the germline ends. The CDR3 extends over 18 amino acids. CDR3 region: CASSIWSSMGGMNTEAFF. The CDR3 DNA reads as TGTGCCAGTAGTATTTGGAGTTCTATGGGAGGGATGAACACTGAAGCTTTCTTT.

The chain combines TRBV18 with TRBJ2-1, with D possibly being TRBD2 (5 bases). With 6 bases removed from V and 2 bases from J, the gap between germline ends came to 8 bases. Germline V CDR1 and CDR2: KGHSH, LQKENI. The CDR3 consists of 13 residues. CDR3 sequence: CASSSGAYNEQFF. The CDR3 coding sequence is TGTGCCAGCTCCAGCGGAGCCTACAATGAGCAGTTCTTC.

The genes are TRBV5-5 and TRBJ2-5; 13 bases map to TRBD2. With V trimmed by 0 bases and J by 4 bases, 0 bases remained unmatched. The CDR3 consists of 15 residues. Germline assignment: CDR1 SGHKS and CDR2 YYEKEE (reference sequence). CDR3 sequence reads: CASSLGLAGGETQYF. CDR3 sequence (DNA): TGTGCCAGCAGCTTGGGACTAGCGGGAGGAGAGACCCAGTACTTC.

The rearrangement uses TRBV3-1 (or the pseudogene TRBV3-2) and TRBJ2-5, with a possible D match to TRBD1 (7 bases). V dropped 4 bases and J dropped 1 base, with 10 bases sitting between them. The CDR3 length is 14 residues. CDR1 and CDR2 from the germline V gene are LGHDT and YNNKEL (reference sequence). DNA of the CDR3: TGTGCCAGCAGCCGACAGGGAGGCCAAGAGACCCAGTACTTC. Translating it yields CASSRQGGQETQYF.

J is TRBJ2-5 and V is TRBV28, with D maybe TRBD2 (5 bases). CDR3 length: 16 residues. The germline V gene encodes CDR1 MDHEN and CDR2 SYDVKM. V was cut by 8 bases and J by 2 bases, with 21 bases left in between. For the CDR3, the DNA is TGTGCCAGCCATGGTGGTTTAGTCGGGGTACAAGAGACCCAGTACTTC. Its protein product is CASHGGLVGVQETQYF.